This TCR beta chain was recorded in a study of T cells after posttransplantation cyclophosphamide. General study findings and limits: Donor CD8+ memory clones often dominated recipient blood repertoires at later times.

Busulfan-fludarabine conditioning, marrow transplant, and cyclophosphamide on days +3 and +4 were administered. Per germline, CDR1 SGHNT and CDR2 YYREEE (reference sequence). With 3 bases removed from V and 4 bases from J, the gap between germline ends came to 13 bases. This CDR3 region has 15 residues. Sequencing used immunoSEQ multiplex PCR; TCRdb keeps in-frame clones, though not all of them. Listed for the sample are thousands of clones, none seen a single time. This clone was detected ten times or more. Its specificity is unknown. This specimen consisted of PBMCs, obtained 86 days after allogeneic stem cell transplant with posttransplant cyclophosphamide. The sequence was obtained from a female patient between 55 and 75 years old who received an allogeneic stem cell transplant from a related donor and was CMV-positive. The graft donor may be the source of some T cells. The genes are TRBV5-4 and TRBJ2-2; D is uncertain. Written as DNA, the CDR3 is TGTGCCAGCAGCTGGGCGCAGACCTTCACCGGGGAGCTGTTTTTT. Translating it yields CASSWAQTFTGELFF.